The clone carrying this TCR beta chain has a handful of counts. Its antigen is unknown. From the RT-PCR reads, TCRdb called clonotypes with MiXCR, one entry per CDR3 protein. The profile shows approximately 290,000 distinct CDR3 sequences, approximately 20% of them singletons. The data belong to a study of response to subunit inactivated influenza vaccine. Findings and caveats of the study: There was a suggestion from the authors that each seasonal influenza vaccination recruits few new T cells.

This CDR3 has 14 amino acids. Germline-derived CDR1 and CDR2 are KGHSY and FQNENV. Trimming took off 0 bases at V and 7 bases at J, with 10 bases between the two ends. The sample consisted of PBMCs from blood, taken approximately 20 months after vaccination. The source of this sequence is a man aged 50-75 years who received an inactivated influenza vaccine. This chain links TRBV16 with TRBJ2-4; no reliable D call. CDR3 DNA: TGTGCCAGCAGCCAATCTCGTGTTGGGAACATTCAGTACTTC. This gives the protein CASSQSRVGNIQYF. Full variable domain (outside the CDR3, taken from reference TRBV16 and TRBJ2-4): GEEVAQTPKHLVRGEGQKAKLYCAPIKGHSYVFWYQQVLKNEFKFLISFQNENVFDETGMPKERFSAKCLPNSPCSLEIQATKLEDSAVYFCASSQSRVGNIQYFGAGTRLSVL.